This T cell receptor beta chain emerged from a study of shared T cell receptors in the human thymus. Libraries were prepared by immunoSEQ multiplex PCR; TCRdb keeps only in-frame clonotypes and omits some of them. The data show about 380,000 clones, 95% seen once. The CDR3 is 14 amino acids. The V end lost 0 bases, the J end lost 4 bases, and 9 bases lay between the germline ends. Germline CDR1 is MNHEY and CDR2 is SMNVEV (reference sequence). The TCR sequence derives from a human donor. The rearrangement uses TRBV27 and TRBJ1-1; D is undetermined. Source material: thymocytes. CDR3 in amino acids: CASSLSVERTEAFF. In DNA, the CDR3 is TGTGCCAGCAGTTTATCCGTCGAGCGCACTGAAGCTTTCTTT.